This TCR beta chain was sequenced during a study of OX40 agonist ivuxolimab in advanced cancers. Whole-study findings and limits: Clonal expansion in partial responders at 0.1-3.0 mg/kg ranked among the lowest. At doses 0.1 to 3.0 mg/kg, CD4+ and CD8+ clones expanded.

The repertoire was sequenced with immunoSEQ multiplex PCR; TCRdb's copy has only in-frame clones and lacks some. Seen here are tens of thousands of clones, roughly nine tenths observed once, and the top ten hold around 15%. CDR1 is PRHDT and CDR2 is FYEKMQ in the germline V gene (reference sequence). The CDR3 is made up of 14 amino acids. V was cut by 3 bases and J by 0 bases, with 5 bases left in between. This clone was found once. The target antigen is unknown. This chain connects TRBV13 to TRBJ2-2; TRBD2 is a possible D gene (5 bases). This sequence originates from an adult with an advanced solid tumor such as melanoma, head and neck, liver or kidney cancer. The source material was CD4+ or CD8+ T cells sorted from blood, sampled in a trial of the OX40 agonist ivuxolimab. Here the CDR3 DNA reads TGTGCCAGCAGCTTGGGAGCGAACACCGGGGAGCTGTTTTTT. Its translation is CASSLGANTGELFF.